The next 27 T cell receptor beta chains were all read from a single sample in a study of blood T cell repertoires in COVID-19. Clones were read by immunoSEQ multiplex PCR, and TCRdb kept only the in-frame ones, dropping some. Among 50,000 to 70,000 clones listed, 88% were seen once. Source material: peripheral blood. Every receptor here comes from a man aged 60 to 75 with acute or convalescent COVID-19.

The gene calls are TRBV4-1 and TRBJ2-5, with a tentative D call TRBD2 (7 bases). Deletions cut 4 bases from V and 3 bases from J, with 15 bases between. Looked up from germline, CDR1 is MGHRA and CDR2 is YSYEKL. The CDR3 contains 15 residues. The chain's CDR3 is CASSPLGGREETQYF. CDR3 coding DNA: TGCGCCAGCAGCCCCCTGGGGGGGCGAGAAGAGACCCAGTACTTC.

The chain has TRBV7-3 and TRBJ2-2; 8 bases line up with TRBD2. With V trimmed by 2 bases and J by 5 bases, 4 bases remained unmatched. This CDR3 is 15 amino acids long. The V gene's germline CDR1 is SGHTA and CDR2 FQGTGA. The CDR3: CASSLGSGATGELFF. The CDR3, as DNA: TGTGCCAGCAGCTTAGGTAGCGGGGCAACCGGGGAGCTGTTTTTT.

V is TRBV20-1 and J is TRBJ1-1; D unresolved. The V end was cut by 6 bases, the J end by 2 bases, with 4 bases between. The CDR3 runs to 10 residues. CDR1 DFQATT and CDR2 SNEGSKA come from the germline V gene (reference sequence). This CDR3 is CSATNTEAFF. The CDR3 DNA follows: TGCAGTGCAACTAACACTGAAGCTTTCTTT.

V is TRBV2 and J is TRBJ1-5; D gene ambiguous. The V gene lost 2 bases and the J gene lost 9 bases, with 20 bases spanning the gap. CDR3 length equals 16 residues. CDR1 is SNHLY and CDR2 is FYNNEI in the germline V gene. The CDR3 sequence: CASSETVRRYYRPQHF. The CDR3 DNA reads as TGTGCCAGCAGTGAAACGGTCAGGCGTTATTATCGGCCCCAGCATTTT. Variable domain in full (rest from reference TRBV2 and TRBJ1-5): EPEVTQTPSHQVTQMGQEVILRCVPISNHLYFYWYRQILGQKVEFLVSFYNNEISEKSEIFDDQFSVERPDGSNFTLKIRSTKLEDSAMYFCASSETVRRYYRPQHFGDGTRLSIL.

The V and J genes are TRBV5-5 and TRBJ2-3, with 16 bases fitting TRBD2. Germline trimming cut 5 bases from V and 4 bases from J; bases unmatched to any gene: 13. Germline-derived CDR1 and CDR2 are SGHKS and YYEKEE (reference sequence). CDR3 size: 19 residues. The CDR3 DNA sequence: TGTGCCAGCAGTGCCGGGACTAGCGGGAGGGCCCCTCTCTCAGATACGCAGTATTTT. Amino acid sequence: CASSAGTSGRAPLSDTQYF.

The table lists this clone with a count of one. The chain links TRBV3-1 (or the pseudogene TRBV3-2) to TRBJ2-5, with 11 bases aligning to TRBD2. Germline loops: CDR1 LGHDT, CDR2 YNNKEL (reference sequence). The CDR3 runs to 18 residues. V lost 1 base, J lost 5 bases, and 12 bases stayed unmatched. CDR3 nucleotides: TGTGCCAGCAGCCAAGCACGCTCATTAGCGGGAGGGCGGGAGACCCAGTACTTC. This codes for CASSQARSLAGGRETQYF.

The chain combines TRBV20-1 with TRBJ2-1, with a tentative D call TRBD2 (5 bases). The CDR3 has 16 amino acids. The V end was cut by 3 bases, the J end by 3 bases, with 18 bases between. Germline V lookup: CDR1 DFQATT, CDR2 SNEGSKA (reference sequence). The CDR3 DNA follows: TGCAGTGCTAGTTCCCTATGGACTCGTTTCTACAATGAGCAGTTCTTC. It is translated as CSASSLWTRFYNEQFF.

V gene TRBV28 combines with J gene TRBJ2-5, with 7 bases fitting TRBD2. Trimming took 3 bases from V and 2 from J; bases not matched to a gene: 12. In germline, CDR1 is MDHEN, CDR2 SYDVKM. The CDR3 loop spans 17 amino acids. The CDR3 loop reads CASSLGGGAVLQETQYF. CDR3 in DNA: TGTGCCAGCAGTTTGGGGGGAGGGGCGGTCCTTCAAGAGACCCAGTACTTC.

The chain recombines TRBV2 with TRBJ1-2; possible D gene TRBD1, 6 bases. Germline CDR1 SNHLY, CDR2 FYNNEI. This CDR3 is 11 amino acids long. V shed 6 bases and J shed 6 bases, with 8 bases lying between them. CDR3 loop: CASSYRDGYTF. In nucleotides, the CDR3 is TGTGCCAGCAGCTACAGGGATGGCTACACCTTC.

This sequence joins TRBV6-1 and TRBJ1-1; D unclear. Trimming took off 2 bases at V and 5 bases at J, with 12 bases between the two ends. There are 14 residues in the CDR3. The germline V gene has CDR1 MNHNS and CDR2 SASEGT. The CDR3 nucleotides are TGTGCCAGCAGTGAACCTGGAGGTTGGACTGAAGCTTTCTTT. Its protein product is CASSEPGGWTEAFF.

CDR3 DNA: TGTGCCAGCAGCTTGGTAGGCGGCAATGAGCAGTTCTTC. It encodes CASSLVGGNEQFF. The V gene is TRBV11-3, the J gene TRBJ2-1, with unresolved D. V was pared by 3 bases and J by 6 bases, with 9 bases between. CDR3 size: 13 residues. Germline values: CDR1 SGHNT, CDR2 YENEEA.

The chain couples TRBV2 to TRBJ1-2; D unresolved. V gave up 3 bases and J gave up 7 bases, with 12 bases separating them. Germline V gene data show CDR1 as SNHLY and CDR2 as FYNNEI. The CDR3 contains 13 residues. The DNA of the CDR3 is TGTGCCAGCAGTGATGAAGCAATCGGTGGCTACACCTTC. Amino acid sequence: CASSDEAIGGYTF. Together with reference TRBV2 and TRBJ1-2, the CDR3 gives the full variable domain: EPEVTQTPSHQVTQMGQEVILRCVPISNHLYFYWYRQILGQKVEFLVSFYNNEISEKSEIFDDQFSVERPDGSNFTLKIRSTKLEDSAMYFCASSDEAIGGYTFGSGTRLTVV.

The chain couples TRBV19 to TRBJ2-2; 12 bases align to TRBD1. Germline V gene data show CDR1 as LNHDA and CDR2 as SQIVND (reference sequence). V was clipped by 7 bases and J by 3 bases; unmatched bases: 12. There are 18 residues in the CDR3. The CDR3 DNA reads as TGTGCCAGTAAAACGCTGCCAGGGACAGGGGGCCACACCGGGGAGCTGTTTTTT. It specifies CASKTLPGTGGHTGELFF.

J is TRBJ1-6 and V is TRBV6-5, with 8 bases lining up with TRBD1. The CDR3 runs to 16 residues. Germline V gives CDR1 MNHEY, CDR2 SVGAGI. Germline trimming cut 3 bases from V and 5 bases from J; bases unmatched to any gene: 6. CDR3 sequence reads: CASSYSDRADNSPLHF. The CDR3 DNA is TGTGCCAGCAGTTATTCGGACAGGGCCGATAATTCACCCCTCCACTTT.

The V and J genes are TRBV19 and TRBJ2-2; tentative D call: TRBD1 (6 bases). CDR3 length: 15 amino acids. Trimming removed 11 bases at V and 0 bases at J, with 16 bases between. The germline V gene has CDR1 LNHDA and CDR2 SQIVND (reference sequence). The CDR3 nucleotides read TGTGCCTTTTTCGACAGGAACGCGAACACCGGGGAGCTGTTTTTT. It encodes CAFFDRNANTGELFF.

This chain uses TRBV5-8 with TRBJ1-2; 7 bases line up with TRBD1. V lost 4 bases, J lost 10 bases, and 10 bases stayed unmatched. This CDR3 spans 13 amino acids. Germline values: CDR1 SGHTS, CDR2 YDEGEE. The CDR3 DNA reads TGTGCCAGCAGCATGGACAGGCTTGATGACTACACCTTC. Amino acid sequence: CASSMDRLDDYTF.

CDR3 nucleotides: TGTGCCAGCAGCTATGGCGGCAGCAGTTTTGCAACTAATGAAAAACTGTTTTTT. Translated: CASSYGGSSFATNEKLFF. V and J are TRBV7-9 and TRBJ1-4; no firm D call. This CDR3 has 18 residues. From germline, CDR1 is SEHNR and CDR2 FQNEAQ (reference sequence). The germline V and J ends were trimmed by 4 bases and 0 bases, with 18 bases remaining between them.

The CDR3 DNA sequence: TGTGCCTGGAGTTCACTCGGGAGGACTAATGAAAAACTGTTTTTT. Translated, it gives CAWSSLGRTNEKLFF. The chain couples TRBV30 to TRBJ1-4; D call uncertain. Trimming shortened V by 2 bases and J by 2 bases, and 12 bases separated the two germline ends. CDR3 size: 15 residues. Germline CDR1 reads GTSNPN; CDR2 reads SVGIG (reference sequence).

This rearrangement joins TRBV14 to TRBJ1-2, with 11 nucleotides matching TRBD1. CDR1 SGHDN and CDR2 FVKESK come from the germline V gene. This CDR3 contains 16 residues. V trimming: 1 base; J trimming: 8 bases; junction bases outside the gene matches: 9. CDR3 sequence: CASSQASPGTGGGYTF. In DNA, the CDR3 is TGTGCCAGCAGCCAAGCCTCCCCCGGGACAGGGGGAGGCTACACCTTC. The whole variable domain, remainder taken from reference TRBV14 and TRBJ1-2, is EAGVTQFPSHSVIEKGQTVTLRCDPISGHDNLYWYRRVMGKEIKFLLHFVKESKQDESGMPNNRFLAERTGGTYSTLKVQPAELEDSGVYFCASSQASPGTGGGYTFGSGTRLTVV.

The J gene is TRBJ1-3, the V gene TRBV18; TRBD1 might be the D (6 bases). Between the trimmed V and J ends, which lost 2 bases and 4 bases, there was a span of 15 bases. CDR1 KGHSH and CDR2 LQKENI come from the germline V gene. CDR3 length equals 16 residues. CDR3: CASSPAGARSGNTIYF. CDR3 bases: TGTGCCAGCTCACCAGCGGGGGCGCGATCGGGAAACACCATATATTTT. The variable domain in full, completed from reference TRBV18 and TRBJ1-3, reads NAGVMQNPRHLVRRRGQEARLRCSPMKGHSHVYWYRQLPEEGLKFMVYLQKENIIDESGMPKERFSAEFPKEGPSILRIQQVVRGDSAAYFCASSPAGARSGNTIYFGEGSWLTVV.

This sequence joins TRBV11-2 and TRBJ2-7, with D perhaps TRBD1 (5 bases). Trimming shortened V by 5 bases and J by 4 bases, and 15 bases separated the two germline ends. Germline V gene sequence: CDR1 SGHAT, CDR2 FQNNGV. CDR3 length: 14 residues. CDR3 in amino acids: CASSLGAVLYEQYF. The CDR3 DNA is TGTGCCAGCAGCCTAGGGGCAGTCCTATACGAGCAGTACTTC.

V gene TRBV2 combines with J gene TRBJ1-5, with TRBD1 as a possible D gene (6 bases). Germline V gene data show CDR1 as SNHLY and CDR2 as FYNNEI. The V and J ends lost 6 bases and 0 bases respectively, with 18 bases between them. This CDR3 has 17 residues. The CDR3 region has the DNA TGTGCCAGCAGCCGAGGACGGGGGGCGAATAGCAATCAGCCCCAGCATTTT. Its translation is CASSRGRGANSNQPQHF.

The gene calls are TRBV5-1 and TRBJ2-6; no clear D. The germline V gene encodes CDR1 SGHRS and CDR2 YFSETQ. The CDR3 totals 15 residues. V lost 4 bases and J 1 base, leaving 9 bases between the germline ends. CDR3 sequence reads: CASSKDGSGANVLTF. In nucleotides, the CDR3 is TGCGCCAGCAGCAAAGACGGGTCTGGGGCCAACGTCCTGACTTTC.

This clone was seen a handful of times. This chain joins TRBV7-3 and TRBJ1-1; D not resolved. Germline V gene lookup returns CDR1 SGHTA and CDR2 FQGTGA. Trimming left V 5 bases short and J 5 bases short, with 15 bases between. The CDR3 spans 14 residues. The CDR3 region has the DNA TGTGCCAGCAGCCCGTCCGGAGGGAGGACTGAAGCTTTCTTT. It yields the protein CASSPSGGRTEAFF.

The V gene is TRBV28, the J gene TRBJ1-5; D is unresolved. The V end lost 5 bases, the J end lost 5 bases, and 4 bases lay between the germline ends. CDR1 is MDHEN and CDR2 is SYDVKM in the germline V gene. This CDR3 region has 11 residues. The DNA for the CDR3 is TGTGCCAGCAGTGGCTATCAGCCCCAGCATTTT. Residues: CASSGYQPQHF.

The J gene is TRBJ2-2, the V gene TRBV28; TRBD1 matches at 8 bases. The V gene's germline CDR1 is MDHEN and CDR2 SYDVKM. CDR3 length equals 15 residues. Losses at the gene ends were 5 bases for V and 6 bases for J; bases not matched to a gene: 8. The CDR3 protein is CASSTRQGRAGELFF. Written as DNA, the CDR3 is TGTGCCAGCAGTACCAGACAGGGGCGGGCCGGGGAGCTGTTTTTT.

This clone was detected once. The gene calls are TRBV19 and TRBJ2-3, with 12 bases aligning to TRBD2. CDR3 length equals 16 residues. J was trimmed by 6 bases and V by 3 bases; bases with no gene match: 7. Germline assignment: CDR1 LNHDA and CDR2 SQIVND (reference sequence). CDR3 amino acids: CASSIGLAGGGDTQYF. The CDR3 bases are TGTGCCAGTAGTATCGGGCTAGCGGGAGGGGGTGATACGCAGTATTTT.